Described below is a single T cell receptor (beta chain) sequence and its context. Its antigen is currently not known. No per-base quality is available; no much larger clone lies one base away. Per the germline V gene (reference sequence), LNHDA is the CDR1 and SQIVND is the CDR2. The CDR3, from cysteine to phenylalanine, totals 15 residues. Only CDR3 DNA remains: 45 bases, in frame from the first base. The V and J ends are trimmed by 1 base and 0 bases, leaving 10 bases between them. CD8 naive samples consisted of CD45RO-negative cells that were positively selected for CCR7, yielding a CD45RA+CCR7+ population without TemRA cells. Healthy HIV-negative adults with no recently reported acute infections or vaccinations were included as donors. Every donor was a Caucasian adult residing in Nashville, Tennessee, USA. Blood was collected by leukapheresis, and PBMCs were isolated by Ficoll-Histopaque density gradient centrifugation and then cryopreserved in liquid nitrogen vapor phase. Purity and quantity of every magnetically sorted T cell population were checked by analytical flow cytometry. From each sorted fraction, genomic DNA was isolated and quantified by UV absorbance on a Nanodrop 2000c.

This record comes from a study of shared clonotypes between healthy human individuals (dated by TCRdb to 2020 to 2022). Regarding the complete study: The cohort included a few men and a couple of women between 18 and 49 years of age. For each donor, three plates each were used for CD4 naive and CD4 memory, two plates were used for CD8 naive, and one plate was used for CD8 memory. The study deeply sequenced blood TCR repertoires of about 5 healthy adults to estimate repertoire size and the extent of clonotype sharing between individuals. To increase sequencing depth and limit assay-specific biases, different laboratories used diverse techniques to prepare libraries and sequence TCR repertoires. Leukapheresis yielded between about 0.85 and 10 billion PBMCs per donor.

Summary of the overall study and its limitations: Rarefaction of sorted-subset datasets indicated incomplete sequencing despite the large sequencing depth. When a few donors were compared, the shared fraction of clonotypes was around 4.6% for naive CD4, 3% to 4% for naive CD8, 2% to 2.5% for memory CD4, and 0.3% to 0.5% for memory CD8. Estimated clonotype richness was generally larger for naive than for memory subsets. Because the study included a small number of donors, the genetic and exposure-history diversity represented was limited. Sampling was restricted to blood, and TCR repertoires in tissues likely differ from the TCR repertoires found in blood. Based on pairwise subsampling, the degree of clonotype sharing among donors was expected to be affected by sequencing depth. Compared with non-shared clonotypes, clonotypes shared by all four sorted-subset donors had higher generation probabilities.

TCR CDR3 regions were amplified from genomic DNA by multiplex PCR using the deep immunoSEQ assay. For each cell subset, the extracted genomic DNA was distributed evenly across all wells of several immunoSEQ 96-well plates, and each plate served as one replicate. For sorted subsets, about 0.2 ug genomic DNA, equal to 30,000 or so T cell genomes, was loaded into each replicate PCR. Purified libraries were quantified with a Qubit 3.0 fluorometer, sized on a Bioanalyzer 2100, and re-quantified with the KAPA Library Quantification kit. Each immunoSEQ 96-well plate was sequenced on its own single-read 150-cycle Illumina NextSeq 550 flow cell. The study's processing was this. Because only junctional sequences without quality scores were contained in the immunoSEQ output, filtering matching that applied to full-length reads could not be performed. Sequences were annotated with PyIR, a Python wrapper for IgBLAST v1.9, and V/J genes and CDR3 were assigned using IMGT germline references. Any read was removed if the V/J assignment was weak (E-value above 1e-6), the CDR3 was missing, or the read contained stop codons, out-of-frame junctions, or ambiguous translated residues. V3J clonotypes were defined as sequences sharing the same inferred V gene, J gene, and CDR3 amino acid sequence. The percentage overlap between two repertoires was calculated by dividing the number of shared unique clonotypes by the size of the smaller repertoire. Three approaches were used to assess repertoire richness: RTK rarefaction, the Chao1 estimator, and Recon v2.1 estimates of unobserved clonotypes. OLGA was used to compute generation probabilities for all TCRbeta clonotypes that the gDNA method yielded from a handful of donors. Drawn from immuneACCESS, this table holds only the in-frame rearrangements with V and J called that TCRdb kept. Clones are partly lost; checked studies trace under half to an unresolved V gene and leave the rest unexplained. V, J and clone size are those of that table, while D and trimming were read from the DNA. For this sample the table gives under 2,000,000 clones, of which 85% to 95% were detected only once. Roughly 1% of the sample is taken by the ten largest.

In this chain, TRBV19 is recombined with TRBJ2-7; no D gene is confidently identified. The clonotype comes from a young man in good health. Sequenced input: naive CD8+ T cells sorted from blood. The sample's cell subset or site label, in plain terms: CD45RA+CCR7+. The DNA is TGTGCCAGTAGTATAGGTGCCAGAAGCTCCTACGAGCAGTACTTC. Protein translation: CASSIGARSSYEQYF.